The present TCR beta chain was sequenced within a study of T cell repertoires in cytomegalovirus infection. TCRdb re-called the reads with MiXCR, one entry per CDR3 protein. The data hold 450,000 to 600,000 distinct CDR3 sequences, with roughly 42% observed a single time. Study-level findings and limits: Across the ex vivo response, the dominant clonotypes were HLA-C-restricted CMV-specific TCR beta clonotypes. Frequencies of public TCR beta families were cumulated, and this identified carriers of CMV plus the relevant HLA.

The CDR3 loop spans 12 amino acids. Germline CDR1 reads SEHNR; CDR2 reads FQNEAQ (reference sequence). V lost 4 bases to trimming and J lost 8 bases, with 8 bases between them. Regarding this clonotype: What it binds is not known.

The sequencing used cultured PBMCs, collected from culture after CMV antigen stimulation. The sequence derives from a human donor in good health (CMV status not recorded). Some clones in this sample may be carry-over from other donors' samples. The chain carries TRBV7-9 and TRBJ1-4, with D unresolved. In nucleotides, the CDR3 is TGTGCCAGCAGCTCCCCTCTCGAAAAACTGTTTTTT. It translates to CASSSPLEKLFF.